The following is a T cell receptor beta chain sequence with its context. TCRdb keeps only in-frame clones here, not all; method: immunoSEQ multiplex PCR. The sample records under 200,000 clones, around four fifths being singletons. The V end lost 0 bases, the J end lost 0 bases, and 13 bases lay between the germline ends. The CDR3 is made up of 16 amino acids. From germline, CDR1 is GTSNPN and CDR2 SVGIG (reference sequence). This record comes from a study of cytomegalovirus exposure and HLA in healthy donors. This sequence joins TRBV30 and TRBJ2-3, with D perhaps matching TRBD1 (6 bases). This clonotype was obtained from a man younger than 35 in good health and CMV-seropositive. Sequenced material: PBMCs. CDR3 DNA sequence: TGTGCCTGGAGTGTGGGGGCTGGTACTAGCACAGATACGCAGTATTTT. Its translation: CAWSVGAGTSTDTQYF.